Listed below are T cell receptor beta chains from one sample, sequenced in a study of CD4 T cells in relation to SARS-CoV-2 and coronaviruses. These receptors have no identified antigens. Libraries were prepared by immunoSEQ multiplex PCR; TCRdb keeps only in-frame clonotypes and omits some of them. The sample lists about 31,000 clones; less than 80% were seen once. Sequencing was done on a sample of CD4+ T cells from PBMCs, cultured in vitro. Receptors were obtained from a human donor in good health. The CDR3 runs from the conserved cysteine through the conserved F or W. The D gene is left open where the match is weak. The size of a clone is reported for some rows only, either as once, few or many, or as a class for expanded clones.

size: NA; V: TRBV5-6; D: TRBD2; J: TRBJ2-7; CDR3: CASSLAASGDYEQYF; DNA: TGTGCCAGCAGCTTGGCCGCTAGCGGAGACTACGAGCAGTACTTC
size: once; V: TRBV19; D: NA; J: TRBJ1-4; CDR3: CASSINGGGEKLFF; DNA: TGTGCCAGTAGTATTAACGGGGGCGGCGAAAAACTGTTTTTT
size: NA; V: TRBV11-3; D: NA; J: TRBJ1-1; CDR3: CASSQGGEAAEAFF; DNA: TGTGCCAGCAGCCAAGGGGGAGAAGCTGCTGAAGCTTTCTTT
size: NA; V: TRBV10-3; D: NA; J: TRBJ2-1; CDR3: CAISGLLDFSSYNEQFF; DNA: TGTGCCATCAGCGGTCTCTTGGACTTCTCTTCCTACAATGAGCAGTTCTTC
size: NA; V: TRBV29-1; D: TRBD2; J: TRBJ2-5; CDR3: CSVENYWDGRSETQYF; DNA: TGCAGCGTTGAGAATTATTGGGACGGGAGGTCAGAGACCCAGTACTTC
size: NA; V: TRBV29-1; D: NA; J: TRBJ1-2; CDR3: CSVEGGYGYTF; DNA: TGCAGCGTTGAAGGGGGCTATGGCTACACCTTC
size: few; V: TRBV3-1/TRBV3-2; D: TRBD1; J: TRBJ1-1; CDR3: CASSQDRGLTEAFF; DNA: TGTGCCAGCAGCCAAGACAGGGGGCTCACTGAAGCTTTCTTT
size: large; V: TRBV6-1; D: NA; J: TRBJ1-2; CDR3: CASSEEWDTRVGYTF; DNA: TGTGCCAGCAGTGAAGAGTGGGATACGCGTGTGGGCTACACCTTC
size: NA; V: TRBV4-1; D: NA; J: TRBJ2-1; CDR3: CASSQVTQGYSSYNEQFF; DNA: TGCGCCAGCAGCCAAGTAACACAAGGTTATTCGAGCTACAATGAGCAGTTCTTC
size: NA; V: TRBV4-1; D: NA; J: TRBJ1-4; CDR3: CASSQDQGSDEKLFF; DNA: TGCGCCAGCAGCCAAGATCAGGGTTCAGATGAAAAACTGTTTTTT
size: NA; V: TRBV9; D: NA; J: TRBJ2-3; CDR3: CASSAPGGAGDTQYF; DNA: TGTGCCAGCAGCGCTCCGGGTGGGGCAGGAGATACGCAGTATTTT
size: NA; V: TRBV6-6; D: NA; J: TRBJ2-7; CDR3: CASSYAGYEQYF; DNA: TGTGCCAGCAGTTACGCGGGCTACGAGCAGTACTTC
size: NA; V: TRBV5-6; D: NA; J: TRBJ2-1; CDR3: CASSPGLGEQFF; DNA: TGTGCCAGCAGCCCCGGACTGGGTGAGCAGTTCTTC
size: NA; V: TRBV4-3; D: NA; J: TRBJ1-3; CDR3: CASSQNRVGNTIYF; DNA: TGCGCCAGCAGCCAAAACAGGGTTGGAAACACCATATATTTT
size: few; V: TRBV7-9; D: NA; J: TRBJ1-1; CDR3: CASSPHENTEAFF; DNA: TGTGCCAGCAGCCCTCATGAGAACACTGAAGCTTTCTTT
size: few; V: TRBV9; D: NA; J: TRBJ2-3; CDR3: CASSVEARADTQYF; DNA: TGTGCCAGCAGCGTAGAGGCTCGAGCAGATACGCAGTATTTT
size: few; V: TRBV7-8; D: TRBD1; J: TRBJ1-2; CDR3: CASSLSAGGYGYTF; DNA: TGTGCCAGCAGCTTATCGGCAGGGGGATATGGCTACACCTTC
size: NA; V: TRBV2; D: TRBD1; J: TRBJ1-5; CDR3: CASRADRGGNQPQHF; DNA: TGTGCCAGCAGAGCCGACAGGGGTGGCAATCAGCCCCAGCATTTT
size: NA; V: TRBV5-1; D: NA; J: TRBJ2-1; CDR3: CASRLGPNNEQFF; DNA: TGCGCCAGCCGCCTGGGACCAAACAATGAGCAGTTCTTC
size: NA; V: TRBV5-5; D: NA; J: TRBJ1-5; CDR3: CASSLIPGPSNQPQHF; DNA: TGTGCCAGCAGCTTGATCCCAGGTCCTAGCAATCAGCCCCAGCATTTT
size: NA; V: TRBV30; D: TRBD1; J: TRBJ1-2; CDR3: CACFPRTGQTF; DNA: TGTGCCTGCTTCCCCAGGACAGGGCAGACCTTC
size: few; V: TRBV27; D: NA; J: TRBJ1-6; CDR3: CASSLRTENSPLHF; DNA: TGTGCCAGCAGTTTAAGGACGGAAAATTCACCCCTCCACTTT
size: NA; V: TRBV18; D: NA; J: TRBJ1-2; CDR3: CASRGRRGGYTF; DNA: TGTGCCAGCCGCGGGAGACGGGGCGGCTACACCTTC
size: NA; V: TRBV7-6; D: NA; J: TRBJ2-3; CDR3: CASSITWEDTQYF; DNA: TGTGCCAGCAGTATCACCTGGGAGGATACGCAGTATTTT
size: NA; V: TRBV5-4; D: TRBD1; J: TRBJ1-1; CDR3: CASSPGQGWYKTEAFF; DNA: TGTGCCAGCAGCCCGGGACAGGGGTGGTATAAGACTGAAGCTTTCTTT
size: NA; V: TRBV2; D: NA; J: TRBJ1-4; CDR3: CASSVSEKLFF; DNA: TGTGCCAGCAGTGTTAGTGAAAAACTGTTTTTT
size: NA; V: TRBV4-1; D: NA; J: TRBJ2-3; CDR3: CASSQGPDTQYF; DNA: TGCGCCAGCAGCCAGGGACCAGATACGCAGTATTTT
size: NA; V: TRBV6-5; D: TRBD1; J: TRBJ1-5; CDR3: CASSYSIGQGDQPQHF; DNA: TGTGCCAGCAGTTACTCGATCGGACAGGGTGATCAGCCCCAGCATTTT
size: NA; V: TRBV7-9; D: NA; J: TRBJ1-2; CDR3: CASSLSGAVNYGYTF; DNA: TGTGCCAGCAGCTTATCGGGGGCCGTCAACTATGGCTACACCTTC
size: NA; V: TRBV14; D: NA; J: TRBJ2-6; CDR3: CASSQFQRSPRAGANVLTF; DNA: TGTGCCAGCAGCCAATTTCAACGGAGCCCAAGAGCTGGGGCCAACGTCCTGACTTTC
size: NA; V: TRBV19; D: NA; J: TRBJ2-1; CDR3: CASSLLGSGSGYNEQFF; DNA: TGTGCCAGTAGCCTCCTGGGTTCTGGTAGCGGATACAATGAGCAGTTCTTC
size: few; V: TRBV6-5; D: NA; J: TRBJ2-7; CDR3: CASSYGRGLVSYEQYF; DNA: TGTGCCAGCAGTTACGGTAGGGGGTTAGTCTCCTACGAGCAGTACTTC
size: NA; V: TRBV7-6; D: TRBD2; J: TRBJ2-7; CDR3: CASSLKPLAGPYEQYF; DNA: TGTGCCAGCAGCTTAAAGCCACTAGCGGGTCCCTACGAGCAGTACTTC
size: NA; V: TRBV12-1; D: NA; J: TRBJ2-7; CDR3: CASNILKAEQYF; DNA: TGTGCCAGCAACATACTCAAGGCCGAGCAGTACTTC
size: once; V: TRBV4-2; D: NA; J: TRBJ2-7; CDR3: CASSQGEQGDEQYF; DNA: TGTGCCAGCAGCCAAGGGGAACAGGGTGACGAGCAGTACTTC
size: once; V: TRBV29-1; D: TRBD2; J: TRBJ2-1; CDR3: CSGQTSGGDNEQFF; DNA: TGCAGCGGCCAGACTAGCGGGGGGGACAATGAGCAGTTCTTC
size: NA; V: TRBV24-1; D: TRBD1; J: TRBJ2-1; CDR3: CATSGHSGQGRGDEQFF; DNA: TGTGCCACCAGTGGCCATTCAGGACAGGGCAGGGGGGATGAGCAGTTCTTC
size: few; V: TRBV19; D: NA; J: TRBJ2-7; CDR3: CASSKSRAQANEQYF; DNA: TGTGCCAGTAGTAAGTCGCGGGCTCAGGCGAACGAGCAGTACTTC
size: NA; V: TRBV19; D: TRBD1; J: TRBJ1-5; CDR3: CASSFGDRGLGQPQHF; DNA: TGTGCCAGTAGTTTCGGGGACAGGGGGCTTGGTCAGCCCCAGCATTTT
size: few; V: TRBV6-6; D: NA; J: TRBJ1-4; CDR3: CASSYPGRTNEKLFF; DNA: TGTGCCAGCAGTTACCCAGGGAGAACTAATGAAAAACTGTTTTTT
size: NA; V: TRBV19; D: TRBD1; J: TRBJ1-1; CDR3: CASSTPKGTVNTEAFF; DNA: TGTGCCAGTAGTACGCCCAAGGGGACAGTCAACACTGAAGCTTTCTTT
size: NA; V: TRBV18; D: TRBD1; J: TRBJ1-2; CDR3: CASSPVDRGNYGYTF; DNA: TGTGCCAGCTCACCAGTTGACAGGGGCAACTATGGCTACACCTTC
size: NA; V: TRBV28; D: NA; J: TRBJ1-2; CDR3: CASRSERGYTF; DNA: TGTGCCAGCAGGTCCGAGAGGGGCTACACCTTC
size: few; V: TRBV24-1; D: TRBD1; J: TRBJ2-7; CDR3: CATRGDRGEPGPYEQYF; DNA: TGTGCCACCAGGGGGGACAGGGGAGAACCAGGACCCTACGAGCAGTACTTC
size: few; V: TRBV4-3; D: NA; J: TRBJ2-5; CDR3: CASSPGRRSETQYF; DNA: TGCGCCAGCAGCCCCGGACGTCGGTCGGAGACCCAGTACTTC
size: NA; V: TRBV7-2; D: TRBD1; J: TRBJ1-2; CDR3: CASSLAGGNYGYTF; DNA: TGTGCCAGCAGCTTAGCAGGGGGCAACTATGGCTACACCTTC
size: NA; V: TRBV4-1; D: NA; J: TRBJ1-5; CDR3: CASSQDRRFGQDDQPQHF; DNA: TGCGCCAGCAGCCAAGATCGAAGGTTCGGCCAGGACGATCAGCCCCAGCATTTT
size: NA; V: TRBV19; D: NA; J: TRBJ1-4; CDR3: CASSPDAGVTNEKLFF; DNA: TGTGCCAGTAGTCCCGACGCAGGGGTAACTAATGAAAAACTGTTTTTT